This T cell receptor beta chain came from a study of blood T cell repertoires in COVID-19. Background on the study: Italy, Spain and the United States were the sources of the convalescent and acute COVID-19 samples.

Only in-frame clones appear in the TCRdb table, and some are missing; sequencing was by immunoSEQ multiplex PCR. This table holds more than 150,000 clones, roughly 83% found once. This clone was seen once. The participants were between roughly 18 and 89 years old and came from roughly 25 US areas. The TCR sequence derives from a woman aged 60 to 75 who had recovered from COVID-19. Sequenced material: PBMCs or T cells enriched from blood (not recorded which).

The CDR3 spells CASSLGDRPTEAFF. CDR3 coding DNA: TGTGCCAGCAGTTTAGGGGACAGGCCCACTGAAGCTTTCTTT. The V and J genes are TRBV28 and TRBJ1-1; 8 bases are shared with TRBD1. J gave up 4 bases and V 2 bases, and 3 bases lay outside the gene matches. This CDR3 spans 14 amino acids. Germline V gene data show CDR1 as MDHEN and CDR2 as SYDVKM.